This T cell receptor (beta chain) was sequenced for a study of vaccination effects on CD4 cells after COVID-19. Cells that had been cultured for roughly 9 days were the source of isolated CD4+ T cells. Germline values: CDR1 KGHSH, CDR2 LQKENI. The CDR3 loop spans 16 amino acids. The V segment lost 3 bases and the J segment 5 bases; nucleotides outside the gene matches: 12. TCRdb's copy holds only in-frame clones and misses some; the assay was immunoSEQ multiplex PCR. The sample has under 40,000 clones; 82% are singletons. On this clone: Its antigen is as yet unknown.

J is TRBJ1-1 and V is TRBV18; 7 bases line up with TRBD1. This specimen was CD4+ T cells from PBMCs cultured without peptide, taken before COVID-19 vaccination. The clonotype comes from a human donor who received a COVID-19 vaccine. The CDR3 nucleotides are TGTGCCAGCTCACCCTCCCGAGGGGGCCGGAGTACTGAAGCTTTCTTT. It specifies CASSPSRGGRSTEAFF.